This T cell receptor (beta chain) was recorded in a study of T-cell reconstitution after alpha-beta-depleted transplantation in children. In its sample, this clonotype was seen many times. Germline lookup yields CDR1 SGHVS and CDR2 FQNEAQ. The CDR3 loop spans 12 amino acids. With 6 bases removed from V and 3 bases from J, the gap between germline ends came to 8 bases. Unique molecular identifiers featured in how the TCRbeta library was prepared. TCRdb re-called the PCR reads with MiXCR, one entry per CDR3 protein. The profile shows about 180,000 distinct CDR3 sequences, 8.5% to 14% of them singletons.

The chain recombines TRBV7-8 with TRBJ1-1, with unresolved D. The receptor was derived from a boy aged 2 to 10 with acute myeloid leukemia, due to receive a stem cell transplant. The sequencing used PBMCs, collected before TCRalphabeta/CD19-depleted stem cell transplant. The CDR3 nucleotides are TGTGCCAGCAGTTTGTCTTACACTGAAGCTTTCTTT. Protein product: CASSLSYTEAFF.